Listed here are 30 T cell receptor beta chains from one sample, sequenced in a study of sequential checkpoint blockade in melanoma. Noted treatment: randomized to nivolumab then ipilimumab (arm A) or the reverse (arm B). Clones were read by immunoSEQ multiplex PCR, and TCRdb kept only the in-frame ones, dropping some. The data contain around 20,000 clones, approximately 72% of them singletons. The sample here was CD8+ T cells sorted from blood (inferred from file names), taken from a patient given nivolumab and ipilimumab in sequence. The source of these receptors is a human donor with melanoma.

This chain links TRBV28 with TRBJ2-7; TRBD1 matches 10 bases. The V gene's germline CDR1 is MDHEN and CDR2 SYDVKM. V gave up 7 bases and J gave up 5 bases; unmatched junction bases: 11. The CDR3 has 15 amino acids. The CDR3 nucleotides read TGTGCCAGCAAAGAAACCGGGACAGGGGCCCACGAGCAGTACTTC. Translated: CASKETGTGAHEQYF.

This clone was picked up one time. This rearrangement joins TRBV7-9 to TRBJ1-1, with D hard to call. This CDR3 region has 12 residues. Germline CDR1 is SEHNR and CDR2 is FQNEAQ (reference sequence). Trimming stripped 4 bases from V and 7 bases from J, with 10 bases between. CDR3: CASSSSSFEAFF. CDR3 coding DNA: TGTGCCAGCAGCTCCTCTTCGTTTGAAGCTTTCTTT.

The rearrangement uses TRBV6-6 and TRBJ1-5, with D unresolved. This CDR3 region has 14 residues. V was shortened by 6 bases and J by 2 bases, with 11 bases between the two germline ends. Germline-derived CDR1 and CDR2 are MNHNY and SVGAGI (reference sequence). The CDR3 region has the DNA TGTGCCAGCAGCCCCGTTGGGCGCAATCAGCCCCAGCATTTT. Amino acids: CASSPVGRNQPQHF.

This clone was detected only once. J is TRBJ2-3 and V is TRBV28, with 16 positions matching TRBD2. The CDR3 is 16 amino acids. After removal of 7 bases from V and 5 bases from J, the junction contained 6 bases not matched to a gene. The germline CDR1 and CDR2 sequences are MDHEN and SYDVKM. CDR3 sequence: CASMPGLAGGIDTQYF. The CDR3 DNA sequence: TGTGCCAGCATGCCGGGACTAGCGGGAGGGATAGATACGCAGTATTTT. The variable domain in full, completed from reference TRBV28 and TRBJ2-3, reads DVKVTQSSRYLVKRTGEKVFLECVQDMDHENMFWYRQDPGLGLRLIYFSYDVKMKEKGDIPEGYSVSREKKERFSLILESASTNQTSMYLCASMPGLAGGIDTQYFGPGTRLTVL.

The rearrangement links TRBV5-1 to TRBJ2-7, with TRBD1 as a possible D gene (5 bases). This CDR3 has 16 residues. Germline lookup yields CDR1 SGHRS and CDR2 YFSETQ. V was trimmed by 0 bases and J by 3 bases, leaving 16 bases between them. Here the CDR3 DNA reads TGCGCCAGCAGCTTGGAGTCCGCCAGGGTGGTCTACGAGCAGTACTTC. Translated: CASSLESARVVYEQYF. Full variable domain (rest looked up from reference TRBV5-1 and TRBJ2-7): KAGVTQTPRYLIKTRGQQVTLSCSPISGHRSVSWYQQTPGQGLQFLFEYFSETQRNKGNFPGRFSGRQFSNSRSEMNVSTLELGDSALYLCASSLESARVVYEQYFGPGTRLTVT.

The rearrangement links TRBV7-9 to TRBJ2-7; D uncertain. From germline, CDR1 is SEHNR and CDR2 FQNEAQ (reference sequence). The V and J ends lost 5 bases and 3 bases respectively, with 14 bases between them. The CDR3 covers 14 residues. CDR3 region: CASSTTPYDYEQYF. For the CDR3, the DNA is TGTGCCAGCAGCACTACCCCTTACGACTACGAGCAGTACTTC.

V and J are TRBV2 and TRBJ1-1; D unresolved. CDR1 is SNHLY, CDR2 FYNNEI, per germline. The CDR3 length is 12 residues. Between the trimmed V and J ends, which lost 5 bases and 2 bases, there was a span of 6 bases. The CDR3 here is CASSPFNTEAFF. The CDR3 DNA reads as TGTGCCAGCAGTCCCTTTAACACTGAAGCTTTCTTT. The full variable domain, its missing parts supplied by reference TRBV2 and TRBJ1-1, is EPEVTQTPSHQVTQMGQEVILRCVPISNHLYFYWYRQILGQKVEFLVSFYNNEISEKSEIFDDQFSVERPDGSNFTLKIRSTKLEDSAMYFCASSPFNTEAFFGQGTRLTVV.

The chain combines TRBV18 with TRBJ2-7; no definite D call. V dropped 5 bases and J dropped 3 bases, with 8 bases sitting between them. Germline loops: CDR1 KGHSH, CDR2 LQKENI. CDR3 length: 12 amino acids. The CDR3 loop is CASSTDIYEQYF. As DNA, the CDR3 is TGTGCCAGCTCAACCGACATCTACGAGCAGTACTTC.

The chain joins TRBV7-9 to TRBJ1-4; D is undetermined. CDR3 length: 16 amino acids. Looked up from germline, CDR1 is SEHNR and CDR2 is FQNEAQ (reference sequence). V lost 5 bases and J lost 7, with 20 bases in between. CDR3: CASSNTQVGPLEKLFF. The CDR3 DNA reads as TGTGCCAGCAGCAACACTCAGGTCGGTCCCCTTGAAAAACTGTTTTTT.

V gene TRBV7-2 combines with J gene TRBJ2-1; the match to TRBD2 covers 9 bases. Germline lookup yields CDR1 SGHTA and CDR2 FQGNSA. The ends lost 4 bases at V and 8 bases at J; junction bases unmatched: 18. The CDR3 runs 18 residues. The CDR3 spells CASSSRGRGGWTWHEQFF. The CDR3 region has the DNA TGTGCCAGCAGCTCACGGGGGCGGGGGGGCTGGACTTGGCATGAGCAGTTCTTC.

The chain employs TRBV19 and TRBJ1-1, with TRBD1 matching over 8 bases. CDR1 and CDR2 (germline): LNHDA, SQIVND (reference sequence). The CDR3 is 14 residues long. V shed 5 bases, J shed 5 bases, and the junction held 7 bases outside the gene matches. The CDR3 DNA is TGTGCCAGTAGTCTTCGGACAGGGTTAACTGAAGCTTTCTTT. It specifies CASSLRTGLTEAFF.

The DNA for the CDR3 is TGTGCCAGCAGTTACTCGAGTGGGAGTGAAGCTTTCTTT. Protein: CASSYSSGSEAFF. The gene calls are TRBV6-5 and TRBJ1-1; D uncertain. Looked up from germline, CDR1 is MNHEY and CDR2 is SVGAGI. The V end lost 0 bases, the J end lost 7 bases, and 9 bases lay between the germline ends. The CDR3 has 13 amino acids.

This clone has only a few counts. The V gene is TRBV7-6, the J gene TRBJ2-1, with 9 bases fitting TRBD2. The germline V gene encodes CDR1 SGHVS and CDR2 FNYEAQ. Losses at the gene ends were 1 base for V and 6 bases for J; bases not matched to a gene: 7. The CDR3 is made up of 16 amino acids. Written as DNA, the CDR3 is TGTGCCAGCAGCTTAGGGGACGCGGGGGGGCCCAATGAGCAGTTCTTC. The encoded protein is CASSLGDAGGPNEQFF.

Points on this clone: The sample contains more than one DNA sequence encoding this CDR3. The V gene is TRBV30, the J gene TRBJ1-5; tentative D call: TRBD1 (6 bases). V lost 3 bases to trimming and J lost 0 bases, with 9 bases between them. Germline V gene data show CDR1 as GTSNPN and CDR2 as SVGIG (reference sequence). CDR3 size: 14 residues. CDR3 in amino acids: CAWSGTLSNQPQHF. DNA of the CDR3: TGTGCCTGGAGCGGGACACTTAGCAATCAGCCCCAGCATTTT. Looking up the rest from reference TRBV30 and TRBJ1-5 gives the full variable domain: SQTIHQWPATLVQPVGSPLSLECTVEGTSNPNLYWYRQAAGRGLQLLFYSVGIGQISSEVPQNLSASRPQDRQFILSSKKLLLSDSGFYLCAWSGTLSNQPQHFGDGTRLSIL.

The V call is TRBV12-5, the J call TRBJ2-6; D call uncertain. V shed 3 bases and J shed 1 base, with 13 bases lying between them. Germline CDR1 reads LGHNT; CDR2 reads FRNRAP. The CDR3 totals 17 residues. CDR3: CASGFGAERSGANVLTF. The CDR3 DNA reads TGTGCTAGTGGTTTTGGCGCTGAGAGGTCTGGGGCCAACGTCCTGACTTTC.

The CDR3: CASSLRQGNTEAFF. The CDR3 bases are TGTGCCAGCAGCCTAAGACAGGGCAACACTGAAGCTTTCTTT. The chain uses TRBV13 and TRBJ1-1, with 7 bases that match TRBD1. Trimming took 5 bases from V and 2 from J; bases not matched to a gene: 5. CDR1 and CDR2 from the germline V gene are PRHDT and FYEKMQ (reference sequence). The CDR3 runs 14 residues.

The genes are TRBV5-6 and TRBJ2-5; the match to TRBD1 covers 7 bases. Gene TRBJ2-7 matches the end of the DNA better, so the J call may be wrong. The CDR3 sequence is 14 residues long. Germline V CDR1 and CDR2: SGHDT, YYEEEE. CDR3 sequence: CASSPWDSRYEQYF. CDR3 DNA: TGTGCCAGCAGCCCTTGGGACAGCCGCTACGAGCAGTACTTC.

In DNA, the CDR3 is TGTGCCTCCATCGACGGGGTGGGGGGCGAGCAGTACTTC. Translated, it gives CASIDGVGGEQYF. The chain combines TRBV28 with TRBJ2-7; D may be TRBD2 (6 bases). The ends were cut back, 11 bases at V and 6 bases at J, with 20 bases in the middle. The germline V gene encodes CDR1 MDHEN and CDR2 SYDVKM. The CDR3 totals 13 residues.

V usage is TRBV28 and J usage is TRBJ2-1; perhaps TRBD2 as D (6 bases). V was cut by 3 bases and J by 8 bases, with 14 bases left in between. The CDR3 is 14 amino acids. From germline, CDR1 is MDHEN and CDR2 SYDVKM. The CDR3 spells CASSFPPPGDEQFF. CDR3 DNA sequence: TGTGCCAGCAGTTTTCCCCCCCCGGGGGATGAGCAGTTCTTC.

The chain recombines TRBV11-2 with TRBJ1-3; possible D gene TRBD1, 6 bases. The CDR3 has 14 amino acids. V lost 4 bases and J lost 5, with 12 bases in between. CDR1 and CDR2 (germline): SGHAT, FQNNGV. CDR3 loop: CASSYGTFRNTIYF. The CDR3 DNA sequence: TGTGCCAGCAGCTATGGGACATTCCGAAACACCATATATTTT.

The chain employs TRBV7-8 and TRBJ1-1; tentatively, D is TRBD1 (6 bases). The CDR3 loop spans 16 amino acids. The germline V gene has CDR1 SGHVS and CDR2 FQNEAQ. V lost 1 base and J lost 5, with 17 bases in between. CDR3 region: CASSLEGAGAVTEAFF. CDR3 in DNA: TGTGCCAGCAGCTTAGAAGGGGCAGGGGCGGTGACTGAAGCTTTCTTT.

The chain links TRBV29-1 to TRBJ1-3; maybe TRBD1 (5 bases). The CDR3 has 15 residues. V lost 6 bases and J lost 2, with 17 bases in between. CDR1 is SQVTM and CDR2 is ANQGSEA in the germline V gene. The chain's CDR3 is CSVSDSVGAGNTIYF. CDR3 in DNA: TGCAGCGTCTCCGACAGCGTTGGAGCTGGAAACACCATATATTTT.

The sample holds a few counts of this clone. Other DNA sequences from this sample encode an identical CDR3 as well. This sequence joins TRBV7-9 and TRBJ2-7, with D maybe TRBD1 (5 bases). Trimming shortened V by 5 bases and J by 0 bases, and 5 bases separated the two germline ends. Germline loops: CDR1 SEHNR, CDR2 FQNEAQ (reference sequence). This CDR3 contains 12 residues. CDR3: CASSDSSYEQYF. The CDR3 DNA follows: TGTGCCAGCAGCGACAGCTCCTACGAGCAGTACTTC.

Comments on this clone: At the DNA level, this CDR3 is encoded by other sequences in the same sample as well. The chain carries TRBV6-5 and TRBJ2-7, with a weak D call TRBD2 (5 bases). The CDR3 runs to 13 residues. The germline CDR1 and CDR2 sequences are MNHEY and SVGAGI. V was clipped by 5 bases and J by 3 bases, with 11 bases between them. The chain's CDR3 is CASSERGLYEQYF. CDR3 in DNA: TGTGCCAGCAGTGAGCGAGGACTCTACGAGCAGTACTTC.

The V call is TRBV5-1, the J call TRBJ1-4, with a tentative D call TRBD1 (6 bases). Germline loops: CDR1 SGHRS, CDR2 YFSETQ. Between the trimmed V and J ends, which lost 4 bases and 6 bases, there was a span of 13 bases. This CDR3 spans 14 amino acids. The CDR3 sequence is CASSPGTSYEKLFF. For the CDR3, the DNA is TGCGCCAGCAGCCCCGGGACATCGTATGAAAAACTGTTTTTT.

The chain couples TRBV2 to TRBJ2-5; TRBD1 agrees at 9 bases. CDR1 and CDR2 from the germline V gene are SNHLY and FYNNEI. Unmatched junction bases numbered 8, after V lost 1 base and J lost 5 bases. The CDR3 runs 16 residues. CDR3 DNA: TGTGCCAGCAGTGAAGTAGAAGGACAGGGGTACGAGACCCAGTACTTC. The encoded protein is CASSEVEGQGYETQYF.

The rearrangement links TRBV19 to TRBJ2-7; 7 bases map to TRBD2. Germline CDR1 is LNHDA and CDR2 is SQIVND (reference sequence). The CDR3 runs to 14 residues. J gave up 2 bases and V 6 bases, and 7 bases lay outside the gene matches. CDR3 bases: TGTGCCAGTAGCGGCGGGAGCGGCCCCTACGAGCAGTACTTC. This encodes CASSGGSGPYEQYF.

This clone was observed a few times. The J gene is TRBJ1-2, the V gene TRBV11-1; the D is unclear. The CDR3 is made up of 14 amino acids. The V gene lost 6 bases and the J gene lost 10 bases, with 21 bases spanning the gap. CDR1 SGHAT and CDR2 FQDESV come from the germline V gene (reference sequence). The CDR3 region has the DNA TGTGCCAGCAGACCCGGGGTGGCCCATCCCGACTACACCTTC. This translates into CASRPGVAHPDYTF.

This chain links TRBV9 with TRBJ2-7, with 8 bases lining up with TRBD1. The germline V gene encodes CDR1 SGDLS and CDR2 YYNGEE. The junction had 2 bases not matched to a gene; V was cut back by 0 bases and J by 3 bases. The CDR3 is 14 residues long. CDR3 in amino acids: CASSVAGTGYEQYF. The CDR3 region has the DNA TGTGCCAGCAGCGTAGCCGGGACAGGCTACGAGCAGTACTTC.

This clone turned up a few times. The chain recombines TRBV16 with TRBJ2-7; 11 bases map to TRBD2. CDR1 KGHSY and CDR2 FQNENV come from the germline V gene. V was clipped by 1 base and J by 5 bases; unmatched bases: 10. The CDR3 runs 17 residues. Here the CDR3 DNA reads TGTGCCAGCAGCCAATTCCCACAACTAGCGGGAGTCCACGAGCAGTACTTC. Residues: CASSQFPQLAGVHEQYF.